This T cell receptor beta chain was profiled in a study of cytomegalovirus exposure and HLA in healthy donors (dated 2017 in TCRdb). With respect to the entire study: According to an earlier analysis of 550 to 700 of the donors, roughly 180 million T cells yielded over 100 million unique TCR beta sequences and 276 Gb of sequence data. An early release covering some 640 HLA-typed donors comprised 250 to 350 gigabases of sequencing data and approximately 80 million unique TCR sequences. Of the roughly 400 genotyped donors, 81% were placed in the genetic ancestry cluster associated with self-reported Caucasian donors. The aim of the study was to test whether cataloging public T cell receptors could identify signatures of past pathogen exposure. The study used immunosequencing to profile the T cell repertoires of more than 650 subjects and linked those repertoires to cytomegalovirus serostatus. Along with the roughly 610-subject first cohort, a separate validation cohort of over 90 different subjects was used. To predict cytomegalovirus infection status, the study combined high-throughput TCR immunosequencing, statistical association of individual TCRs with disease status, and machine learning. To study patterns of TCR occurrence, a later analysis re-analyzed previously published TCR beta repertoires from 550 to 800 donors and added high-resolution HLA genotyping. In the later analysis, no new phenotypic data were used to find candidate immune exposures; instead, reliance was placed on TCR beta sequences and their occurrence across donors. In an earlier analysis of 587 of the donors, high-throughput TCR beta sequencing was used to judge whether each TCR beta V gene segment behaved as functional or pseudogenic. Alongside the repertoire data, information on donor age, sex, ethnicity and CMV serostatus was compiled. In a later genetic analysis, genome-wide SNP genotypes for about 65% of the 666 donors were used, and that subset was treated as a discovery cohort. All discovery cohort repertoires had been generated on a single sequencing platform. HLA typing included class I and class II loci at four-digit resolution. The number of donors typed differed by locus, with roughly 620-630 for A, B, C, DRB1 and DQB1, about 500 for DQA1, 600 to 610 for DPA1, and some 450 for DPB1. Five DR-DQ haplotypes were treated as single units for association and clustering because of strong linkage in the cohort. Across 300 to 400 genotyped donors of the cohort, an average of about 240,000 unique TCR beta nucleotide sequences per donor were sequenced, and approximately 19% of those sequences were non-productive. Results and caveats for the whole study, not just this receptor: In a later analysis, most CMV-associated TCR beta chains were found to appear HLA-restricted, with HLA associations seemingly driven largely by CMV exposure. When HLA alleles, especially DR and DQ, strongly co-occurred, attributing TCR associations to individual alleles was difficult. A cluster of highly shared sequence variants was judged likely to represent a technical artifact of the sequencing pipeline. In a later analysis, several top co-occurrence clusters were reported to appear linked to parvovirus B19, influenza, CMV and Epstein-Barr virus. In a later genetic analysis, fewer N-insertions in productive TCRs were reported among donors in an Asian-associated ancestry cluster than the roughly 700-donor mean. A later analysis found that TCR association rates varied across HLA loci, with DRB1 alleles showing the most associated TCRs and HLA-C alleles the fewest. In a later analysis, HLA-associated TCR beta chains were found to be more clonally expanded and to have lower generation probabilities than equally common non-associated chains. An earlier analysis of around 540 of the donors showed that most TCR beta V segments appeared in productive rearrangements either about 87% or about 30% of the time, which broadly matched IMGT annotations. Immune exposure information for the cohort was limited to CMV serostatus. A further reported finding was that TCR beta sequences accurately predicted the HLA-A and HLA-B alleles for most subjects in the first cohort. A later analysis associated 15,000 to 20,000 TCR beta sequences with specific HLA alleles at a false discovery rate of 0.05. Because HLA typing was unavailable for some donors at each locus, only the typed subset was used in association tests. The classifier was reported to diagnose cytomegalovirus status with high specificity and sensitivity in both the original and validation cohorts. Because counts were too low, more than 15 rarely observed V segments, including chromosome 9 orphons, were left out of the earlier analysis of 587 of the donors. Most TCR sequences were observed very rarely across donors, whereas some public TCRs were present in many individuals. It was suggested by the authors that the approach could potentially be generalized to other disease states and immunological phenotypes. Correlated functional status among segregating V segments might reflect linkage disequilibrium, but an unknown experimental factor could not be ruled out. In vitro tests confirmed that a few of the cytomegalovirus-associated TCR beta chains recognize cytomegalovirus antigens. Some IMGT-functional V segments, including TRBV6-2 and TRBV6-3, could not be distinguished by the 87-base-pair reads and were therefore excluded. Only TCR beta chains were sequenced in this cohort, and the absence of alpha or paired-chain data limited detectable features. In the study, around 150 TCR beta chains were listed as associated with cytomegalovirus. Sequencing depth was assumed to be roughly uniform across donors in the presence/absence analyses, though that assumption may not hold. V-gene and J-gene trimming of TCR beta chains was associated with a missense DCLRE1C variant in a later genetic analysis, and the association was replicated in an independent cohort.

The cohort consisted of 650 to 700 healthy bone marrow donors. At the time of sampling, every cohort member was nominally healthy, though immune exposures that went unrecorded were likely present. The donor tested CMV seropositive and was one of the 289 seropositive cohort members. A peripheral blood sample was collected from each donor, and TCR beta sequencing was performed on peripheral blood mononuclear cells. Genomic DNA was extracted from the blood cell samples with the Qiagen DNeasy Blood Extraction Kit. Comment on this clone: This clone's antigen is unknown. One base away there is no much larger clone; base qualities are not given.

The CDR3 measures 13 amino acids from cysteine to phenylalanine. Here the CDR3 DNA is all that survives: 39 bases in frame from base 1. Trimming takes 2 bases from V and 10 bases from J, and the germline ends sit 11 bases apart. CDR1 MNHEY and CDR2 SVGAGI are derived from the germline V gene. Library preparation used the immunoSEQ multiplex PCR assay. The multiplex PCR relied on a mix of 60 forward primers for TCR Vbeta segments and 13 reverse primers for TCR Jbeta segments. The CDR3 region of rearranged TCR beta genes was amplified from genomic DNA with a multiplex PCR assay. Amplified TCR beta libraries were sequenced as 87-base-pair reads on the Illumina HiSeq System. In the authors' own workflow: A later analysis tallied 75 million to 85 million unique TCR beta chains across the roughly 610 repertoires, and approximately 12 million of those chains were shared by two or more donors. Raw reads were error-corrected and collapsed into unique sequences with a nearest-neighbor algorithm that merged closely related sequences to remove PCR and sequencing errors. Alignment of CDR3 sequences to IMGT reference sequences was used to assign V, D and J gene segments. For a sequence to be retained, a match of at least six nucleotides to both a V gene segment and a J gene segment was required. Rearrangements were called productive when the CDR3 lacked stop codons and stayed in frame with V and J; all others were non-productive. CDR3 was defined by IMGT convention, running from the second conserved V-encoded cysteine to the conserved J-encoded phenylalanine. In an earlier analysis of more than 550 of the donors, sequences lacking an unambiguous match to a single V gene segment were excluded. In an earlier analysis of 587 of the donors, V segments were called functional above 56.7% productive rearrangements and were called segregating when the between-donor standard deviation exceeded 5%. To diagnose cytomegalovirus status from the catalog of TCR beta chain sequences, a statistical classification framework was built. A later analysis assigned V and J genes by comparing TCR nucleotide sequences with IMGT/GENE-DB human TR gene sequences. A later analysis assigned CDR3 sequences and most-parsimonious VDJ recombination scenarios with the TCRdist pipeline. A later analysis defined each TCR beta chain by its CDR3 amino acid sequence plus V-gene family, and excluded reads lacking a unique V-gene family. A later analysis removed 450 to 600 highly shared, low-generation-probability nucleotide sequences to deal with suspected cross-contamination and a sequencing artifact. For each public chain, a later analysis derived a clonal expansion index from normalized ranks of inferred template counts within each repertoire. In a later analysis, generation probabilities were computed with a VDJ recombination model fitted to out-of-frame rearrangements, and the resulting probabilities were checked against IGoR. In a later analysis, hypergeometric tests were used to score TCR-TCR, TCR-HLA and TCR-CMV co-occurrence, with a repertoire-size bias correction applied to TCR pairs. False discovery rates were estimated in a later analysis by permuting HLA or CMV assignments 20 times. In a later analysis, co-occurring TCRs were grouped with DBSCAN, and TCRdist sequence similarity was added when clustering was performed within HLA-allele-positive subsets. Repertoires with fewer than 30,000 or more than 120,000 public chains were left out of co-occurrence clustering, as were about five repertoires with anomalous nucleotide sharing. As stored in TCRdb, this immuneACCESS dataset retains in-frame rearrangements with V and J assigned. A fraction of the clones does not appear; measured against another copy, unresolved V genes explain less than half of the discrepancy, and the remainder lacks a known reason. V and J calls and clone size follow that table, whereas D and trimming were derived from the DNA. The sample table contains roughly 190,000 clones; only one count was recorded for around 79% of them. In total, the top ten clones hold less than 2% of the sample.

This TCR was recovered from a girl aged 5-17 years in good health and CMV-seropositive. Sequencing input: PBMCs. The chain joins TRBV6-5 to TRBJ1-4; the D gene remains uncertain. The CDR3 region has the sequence CASSYKVRGKLFF. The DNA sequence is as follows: TGTGCCAGCAGTTACAAGGTTCGGGGAAAACTGTTTTTT.